This T cell receptor beta chain was sequenced in a study of T cell responses to AZD1222 COVID-19 vaccine. Study-level points and caveats: Seropositivity was recorded at baseline in only a handful of AZD1222 recipients. Females made up more of the donors, who were largely white British, and clonal diversity may have come out too low. Spike as a whole was targeted by vaccine-associated CD4 TCRs, dominant at 160-218 and 743-854.

To note about this clone: The antigen remains undetermined.

Germline V lookup: CDR1 KGHSH, CDR2 LQKENI. This CDR3 is built from 15 residues. Germline trimming cut 6 bases from V and 10 bases from J; bases unmatched to any gene: 11. Here immunoSEQ multiplex PCR was the method, and the copy in TCRdb shows in-frame clones only, minus some. The sample includes about 150,000 clones, approximately 86% of them seen just once. V gene TRBV18 combines with J gene TRBJ1-6; 8 positions match TRBD1. Source: peripheral blood, taken after recovery from COVID-19. The receptor comes from an adult who had recovered from COVID-19. In nucleotides, the CDR3 is TGTGCCAGCTCGCGGACAGGGAGGGGGGGATCACCCCTCCACTTT. Translated, it gives CASSRTGRGGSPLHF.